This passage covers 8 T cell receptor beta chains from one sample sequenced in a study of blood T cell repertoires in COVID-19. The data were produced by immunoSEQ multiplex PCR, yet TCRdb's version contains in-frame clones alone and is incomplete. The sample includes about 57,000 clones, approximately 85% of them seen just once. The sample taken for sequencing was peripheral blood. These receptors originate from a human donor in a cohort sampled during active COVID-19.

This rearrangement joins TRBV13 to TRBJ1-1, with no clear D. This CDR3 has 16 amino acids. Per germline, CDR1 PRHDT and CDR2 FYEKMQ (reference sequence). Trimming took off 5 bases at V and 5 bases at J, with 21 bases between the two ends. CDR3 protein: CASSAKLTGIGTEAFF. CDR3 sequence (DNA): TGTGCCAGCAGCGCAAAACTGACGGGGATTGGGACTGAAGCTTTCTTT. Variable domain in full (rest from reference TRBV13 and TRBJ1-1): AAGVIQSPRHLIKEKRETATLKCYPIPRHDTVYWYQQGPGQDPQFLISFYEKMQSDKGSIPDRFSAQQFSDYHSELNMSSLELGDSALYFCASSAKLTGIGTEAFFGQGTRLTVV.

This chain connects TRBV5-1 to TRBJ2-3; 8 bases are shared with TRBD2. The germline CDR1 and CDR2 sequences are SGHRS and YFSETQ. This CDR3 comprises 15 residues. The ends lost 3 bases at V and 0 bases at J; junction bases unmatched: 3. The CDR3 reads CASSYRGGSTDTQYF. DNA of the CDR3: TGCGCCAGCAGCTACCGGGGGGGAAGCACAGATACGCAGTATTTT.

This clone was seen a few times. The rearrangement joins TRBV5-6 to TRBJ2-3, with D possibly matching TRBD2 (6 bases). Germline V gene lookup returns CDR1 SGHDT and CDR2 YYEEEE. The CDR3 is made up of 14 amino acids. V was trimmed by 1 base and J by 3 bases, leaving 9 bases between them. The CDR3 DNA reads TGTGCCAGCAGCTTGCGGGGGTCAACAGATACGCAGTATTTT. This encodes CASSLRGSTDTQYF.

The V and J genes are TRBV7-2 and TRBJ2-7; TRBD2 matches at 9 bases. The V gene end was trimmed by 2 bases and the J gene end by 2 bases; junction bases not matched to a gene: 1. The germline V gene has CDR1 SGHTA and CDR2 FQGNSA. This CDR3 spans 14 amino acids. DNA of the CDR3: TGTGCCAGCAGCTTACAGCGGGGGGCCTACGAGCAGTACTTC. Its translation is CASSLQRGAYEQYF.

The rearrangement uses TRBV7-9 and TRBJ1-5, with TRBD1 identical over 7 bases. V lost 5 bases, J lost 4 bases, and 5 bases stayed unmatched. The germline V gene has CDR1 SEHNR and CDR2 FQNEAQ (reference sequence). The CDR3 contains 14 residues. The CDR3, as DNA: TGTGCCAGCAGCCCCGGGACAGCGAATCAGCCCCAGCATTTT. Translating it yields CASSPGTANQPQHF.

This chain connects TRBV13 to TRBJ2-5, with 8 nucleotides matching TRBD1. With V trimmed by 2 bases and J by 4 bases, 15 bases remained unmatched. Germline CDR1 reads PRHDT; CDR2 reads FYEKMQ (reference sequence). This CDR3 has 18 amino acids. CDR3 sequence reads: CASSLSTAGTGFRETQYF. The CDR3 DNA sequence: TGTGCCAGCAGCTTAAGTACCGCCGGGACAGGATTTAGAGAGACCCAGTACTTC.

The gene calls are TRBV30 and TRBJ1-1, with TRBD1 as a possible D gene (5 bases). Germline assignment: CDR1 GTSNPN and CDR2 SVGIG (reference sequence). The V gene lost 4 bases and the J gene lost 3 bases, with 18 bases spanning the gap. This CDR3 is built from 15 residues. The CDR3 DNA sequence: TGTGCCTGGACCCGAAGCCCAGGGCGCGACACTGAAGCTTTCTTT. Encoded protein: CAWTRSPGRDTEAFF.

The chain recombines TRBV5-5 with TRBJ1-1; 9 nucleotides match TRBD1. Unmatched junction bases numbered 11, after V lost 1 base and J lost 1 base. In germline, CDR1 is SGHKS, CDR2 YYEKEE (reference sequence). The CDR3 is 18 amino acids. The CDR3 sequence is CASSLWGLGQGRNTEAFF. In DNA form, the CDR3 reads TGTGCCAGCAGCTTGTGGGGCCTTGGACAGGGGAGGAACACTGAAGCTTTCTTT.